A single sample gave rise to the 24 T cell receptor beta chains below, sequenced in a study of preoperative IRX-2 immunotherapy in early breast cancer. Regarding treatment: preoperative locoregional IRX-2 cytokine immunotherapy. Using immunoSEQ multiplex PCR, the repertoire was profiled, and TCRdb retains in-frame clones only, with some absent. The data contain about 62,000 clones, around 94% of them singletons. The specimen was collected from a patient treated with IRX-2 immunotherapy. These TCRs come from a human donor with breast cancer.

The V call is TRBV4-3, the J call TRBJ2-7; 10 bases are shared with TRBD1. J lost 1 base, V lost 3 bases, and 6 bases had no gene match. From germline, CDR1 is LGHNA and CDR2 YSLEER. This CDR3 is 16 amino acids long. CDR3 loop: CASSHSGTGESYEQYF. CDR3 DNA: TGCGCCAGCAGCCACTCCGGGACAGGGGAGTCCTACGAGCAGTACTTC.

Worth noting for this clone: The same CDR3 arises from other DNA sequences in this sample as well. The chain recombines TRBV10-3 with TRBJ1-1; TRBD1 is a possible D gene (5 bases). Trimming pared 6 bases from V and 1 base from J, leaving 9 bases between. This CDR3 contains 13 residues. Germline V gene data show CDR1 as ENHRY and CDR2 as SYGVKD. The CDR3 region has the DNA TGTGCCATCAGGGGGACCGCGAACACTGAAGCTTTCTTT. Amino acids: CAIRGTANTEAFF.

The V gene is TRBV6-1, the J gene TRBJ1-1; possibly TRBD1 for D (6 bases). Germline values: CDR1 MNHNS, CDR2 SASEGT. The CDR3 sequence is 15 residues long. V was pared by 5 bases and J by 1 base, with 14 bases between. The CDR3 loop reads CASSHIQGSNTEAFF. As DNA, the CDR3 is TGTGCCAGCAGTCATATACAGGGTTCGAACACTGAAGCTTTCTTT.

This sequence joins TRBV7-9 and TRBJ2-6; TRBD1 aligns across 7 bases. V shed 3 bases and J 2 bases; nucleotides not matched to a gene: 13. The CDR3 sequence is 19 residues long. The germline V gene encodes CDR1 SEHNR and CDR2 FQNEAQ (reference sequence). CDR3 in amino acids: CASSFWLAGGRAGANVLTF. The CDR3 DNA reads as TGTGCCAGCAGCTTTTGGTTGGCAGGGGGACGCGCTGGGGCCAACGTCCTGACTTTC.

The chain couples TRBV18 to TRBJ1-2; D remains unclear. V lost 4 bases and J 9 bases, leaving 15 bases between the germline ends. This CDR3 has 13 residues. Germline CDR1 and CDR2: KGHSH and LQKENI. CDR3: CASSLGEGPSYTF. The CDR3 nucleotides are TGTGCCAGCTCACTAGGAGAGGGCCCTAGCTACACCTTC.

The rearrangement links TRBV5-4 to TRBJ1-1; TRBD1 matches 7 bases. V lost 3 bases and J lost 0; bases outside the gene matches: 2. The CDR3 runs 14 residues. In germline, CDR1 is SGHNT, CDR2 YYREEE (reference sequence). The CDR3 DNA reads TGTGCCAGCAGCTGGGGACAGCTGAACACTGAAGCTTTCTTT. Translated, it gives CASSWGQLNTEAFF.

The V and J genes are TRBV6-1 and TRBJ2-5; 7 bases fit TRBD2. J lost 2 bases, V lost 8 bases, and 2 bases had no gene match. CDR1 is MNHNS, CDR2 SASEGT, per germline. The CDR3 runs 12 residues. In DNA, the CDR3 is TGTGCCAGCGGGGGGGGACAAGAGACCCAGTACTTC. It encodes CASGGGQETQYF.

This chain connects TRBV5-1 to TRBJ1-5; TRBD1 agrees at 7 bases. The CDR3 has 15 residues. Per germline, CDR1 SGHRS and CDR2 YFSETQ. Losses at the gene ends were 0 bases for V and 3 bases for J; bases not matched to a gene: 3. The CDR3 spells CASSLDRGPNQPQHF. The DNA for the CDR3 is TGCGCCAGCAGCTTGGACAGGGGCCCCAATCAGCCCCAGCATTTT.

This clone was observed a single time. The CDR3 coding sequence is TGCGCCAGCAGCTTGGCGCCGACTAGCGGGAGGGCCGGTCGAGAGACCCAGTACTTC. It encodes CASSLAPTSGRAGRETQYF. The genes are TRBV5-1 and TRBJ2-5; 14 nucleotides agree with TRBD2. Germline V CDR1 and CDR2: SGHRS, YFSETQ. This CDR3 spans 19 amino acids. The junction had 11 bases not matched to a gene; V was cut back by 0 bases and J by 4 bases.

This chain uses TRBV4-2 with TRBJ2-3; D gene ambiguous. The V gene's germline CDR1 is LGHNA and CDR2 YNFKEQ. V was clipped by 0 bases and J by 0 bases, with 7 bases between them. The CDR3 loop spans 15 amino acids. CDR3 residues: CASSQDQKSTDTQYF. The CDR3 coding sequence is TGTGCCAGCAGCCAAGATCAAAAGAGCACAGATACGCAGTATTTT.

The table lists this clone with a count of one. The CDR3: CSVATGASTDTQYF. Written as DNA, the CDR3 is TGCAGCGTTGCGACGGGGGCAAGCACAGATACGCAGTATTTT. This chain joins TRBV29-1 and TRBJ2-3; D tentatively fits TRBD1 or TRBD2 (6 bases each). Germline V lookup: CDR1 SQVTM, CDR2 ANQGSEA. CDR3 length: 14 amino acids. Trimming stripped 4 bases from V and 0 bases from J, with 11 bases between.

The rearrangement links TRBV5-1 to TRBJ1-5; D may be TRBD1 (6 bases). The CDR3 is 15 residues long. The V gene's germline CDR1 is SGHRS and CDR2 YFSETQ. Trimming stripped 0 bases from V and 3 bases from J, with 10 bases between. The CDR3 here is CASSLADSINQPQHF. CDR3 DNA: TGCGCCAGCAGCTTGGCGGACAGTATCAATCAGCCCCAGCATTTT.

The V and J genes are TRBV7-6 and TRBJ2-3; D is unresolved. Germline V gene data show CDR1 as SGHVS and CDR2 as FNYEAQ. The CDR3 sequence is 14 residues long. V lost 2 bases to trimming and J lost 0 bases, with 6 bases between them. The CDR3 nucleotides read TGTGCCAGCAGCTTACAGCCTAGCACAGATACGCAGTATTTT. It yields the protein CASSLQPSTDTQYF.

The chain employs TRBV5-1 and TRBJ1-2; perhaps TRBD1 as D (6 bases). With 0 bases removed from V and 4 bases from J, the gap between germline ends came to 16 bases. CDR3 size: 16 residues. Germline CDR1 SGHRS, CDR2 YFSETQ. The CDR3 DNA sequence: TGCGCCAGCAGCTTGGCCCCTTTGAGGGGGACCTATGGCTACACCTTC. Its translation: CASSLAPLRGTYGYTF.

The chain employs TRBV25-1 and TRBJ2-7; 7 bases line up with TRBD1. CDR1 is MGHDK and CDR2 is SYGVNS in the germline V gene. The CDR3 runs to 15 residues. The V and J ends lost 6 bases and 2 bases, in that order; junction bases with no gene match: 10. CDR3 coding DNA: TGTGCCAGCAGCCAAACAGGGGTCGGTACCTACGAGCAGTACTTC. This gives the protein CASSQTGVGTYEQYF.

This clone came up once. V gene TRBV28 combines with J gene TRBJ2-5, with D tentatively TRBD2 (5 bases). Germline V gene data show CDR1 as MDHEN and CDR2 as SYDVKM. The V end lost 5 bases, the J end lost 11 bases, and 12 bases lay between the germline ends. This CDR3 contains 11 residues. The DNA of the CDR3 is TGTGCCAGCAGTGCCTATGGGGAGCAGTACTTC. Residues: CASSAYGEQYF. Complete variable domain (other parts from reference TRBV28 and TRBJ2-5): DVKVTQSSRYLVKRTGEKVFLECVQDMDHENMFWYRQDPGLGLRLIYFSYDVKMKEKGDIPEGYSVSREKKERFSLILESASTNQTSMYLCASSAYGEQYFGPGTRLLVL.

The chain couples TRBV6-1 to TRBJ1-5; D is undetermined. Germline CDR1 is MNHNS and CDR2 is SASEGT. Trimming left V 4 bases short and J 5 bases short, with 18 bases between. This CDR3 is built from 16 residues. The CDR3 nucleotides read TGTGCCAGCAGTGTCTCGGGGTTCGGTCGGGATCAGCCCCAGCATTTT. Translating it yields CASSVSGFGRDQPQHF.

This clone was found once. The chain is built from TRBV5-1 and TRBJ2-7; 9 positions match TRBD2. The CDR3 extends over 16 amino acids. Germline V gene data show CDR1 as SGHRS and CDR2 as YFSETQ. The ends lost 0 bases at V and 2 bases at J; junction bases unmatched: 6. The CDR3 nucleotides are TGCGCCAGCAGCTTGGCGGAAACTAGCGGGCCCTACGAGCAGTACTTC. Its protein product is CASSLAETSGPYEQYF. Full variable domain (rest looked up from reference TRBV5-1 and TRBJ2-7): KAGVTQTPRYLIKTRGQQVTLSCSPISGHRSVSWYQQTPGQGLQFLFEYFSETQRNKGNFPGRFSGRQFSNSRSEMNVSTLELGDSALYLCASSLAETSGPYEQYFGPGTRLTVT.

The V and J genes are TRBV4-1 and TRBJ2-3, with 7 positions matching TRBD2. Germline CDR1 and CDR2: MGHRA and YSYEKL. V was pared by 1 base and J by 3 bases, with 1 base of the junction left unmatched. The CDR3 is made up of 14 amino acids. The CDR3 sequence: CASSQVGGTDTQYF. CDR3 nucleotides: TGCGCCAGCAGCCAAGTCGGGGGGACAGATACGCAGTATTTT.

V and J are TRBV10-3 and TRBJ2-2; no clear D. The V gene's germline CDR1 is ENHRY and CDR2 SYGVKD. The CDR3 is 14 residues long. Trimming took off 3 bases at V and 6 bases at J, with 11 bases between the two ends. CDR3 coding DNA: TGTGCCATCAGTGACTCCTCATCAGCCGGGGAGCTGTTTTTT. This translates into CAISDSSSAGELFF.

The rearrangement links TRBV13 to TRBJ2-7; 10 nucleotides align to TRBD2. The CDR3 covers 17 residues. The trim removed 5 bases at V and 5 bases at J, leaving 15 bases unmatched. Germline V gene data show CDR1 as PRHDT and CDR2 as FYEKMQ (reference sequence). In nucleotides, the CDR3 is TGTGCCAGCAGCCTAAGACTAGCGGGTCCTCCGGCCGACGAGCAGTACTTC. It translates to CASSLRLAGPPADEQYF. The full variable domain, in which reference TRBV13 and TRBJ2-7 provide the parts outside the CDR3, is AAGVIQSPRHLIKEKRETATLKCYPIPRHDTVYWYQQGPGQDPQFLISFYEKMQSDKGSIPDRFSAQQFSDYHSELNMSSLELGDSALYFCASSLRLAGPPADEQYFGPGTRLTVT.

The V gene is TRBV7-9, the J gene TRBJ2-5; D might be TRBD2 (5 bases). V gave up 7 bases and J gave up 5 bases, with 14 bases separating them. CDR1 is SEHNR, CDR2 FQNEAQ, per germline (reference sequence). The CDR3 has 13 amino acids. The CDR3 reads CASNRGLGETQYF. The CDR3 DNA sequence: TGTGCCAGCAACCGCGGGCTTGGGGAGACCCAGTACTTC.

The chain links TRBV29-1 to TRBJ1-1; 7 bases line up with TRBD1. Germline V gene sequence: CDR1 SQVTM, CDR2 ANQGSEA. Trimming at V came to 3 bases and at J to 5 bases, leaving 6 bases not matched to a gene. The CDR3 loop spans 13 amino acids. The DNA of the CDR3 is TGCAGCGTTGACACAGGGGTGTTGACTGAAGCTTTCTTT. Residues: CSVDTGVLTEAFF.

The chain uses TRBV4-1 and TRBJ2-7; the D gene could be TRBD1 or TRBD2 (6 bases each). The CDR3 loop spans 17 amino acids. Between the trimmed V and J ends, which lost 4 bases and 0 bases, there was a span of 19 bases. Germline CDR1 reads MGHRA; CDR2 reads YSYEKL. The DNA of the CDR3 is TGCGCCAGCAGCCTAGGGGGGCTAAGGGGAAGCTCCTACGAGCAGTACTTC. Its translation: CASSLGGLRGSSYEQYF.